The clone carrying this T cell receptor beta chain was observed at least ten times. This specimen comes from a study of T cell repertoires in cytomegalovirus infection. One entry per CDR3 protein, called by TCRdb with MiXCR from the reads. The sample consists of about 190,000 distinct CDR3 sequences, approximately 9.6% of them appearing once. CDR1 is LNHDA, CDR2 SQIVND, per germline (reference sequence). The CDR3 runs 16 residues. V was pared by 4 bases and J by 1 base, with 14 bases between. Sequenced input: PBMCs. The receptor was isolated from a human donor in good health (CMV status not recorded). Some clones in this sample may be carry-over from other donors' samples. The V call is TRBV19, the J call TRBJ1-3; possible D gene TRBD1, 5 bases. The CDR3 region has the DNA TGTGCCAGTAGTACCCGCGCGGGACGGTCTGGAAACACCATATATTTT. Protein: CASSTRAGRSGNTIYF.